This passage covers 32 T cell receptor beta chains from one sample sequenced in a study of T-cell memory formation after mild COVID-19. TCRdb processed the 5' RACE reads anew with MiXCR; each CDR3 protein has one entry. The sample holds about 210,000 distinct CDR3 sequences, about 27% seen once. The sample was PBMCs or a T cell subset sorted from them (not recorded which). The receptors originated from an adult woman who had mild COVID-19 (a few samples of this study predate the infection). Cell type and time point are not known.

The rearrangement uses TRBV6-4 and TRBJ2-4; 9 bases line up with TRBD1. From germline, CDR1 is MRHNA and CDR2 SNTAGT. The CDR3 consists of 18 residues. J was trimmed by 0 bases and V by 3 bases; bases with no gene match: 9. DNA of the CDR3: TGTGCCAGCAGTGAAACGGGACAGGGATCCGTAGCCAAAAACATTCAGTACTTC. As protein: CASSETGQGSVAKNIQYF.

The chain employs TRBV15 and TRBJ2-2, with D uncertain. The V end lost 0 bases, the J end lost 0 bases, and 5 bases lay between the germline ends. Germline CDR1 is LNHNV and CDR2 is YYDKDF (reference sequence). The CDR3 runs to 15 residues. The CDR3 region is CATSRDTPNTGELFF. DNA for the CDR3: TGTGCCACCAGCAGAGACACACCGAACACCGGGGAGCTGTTTTTT.

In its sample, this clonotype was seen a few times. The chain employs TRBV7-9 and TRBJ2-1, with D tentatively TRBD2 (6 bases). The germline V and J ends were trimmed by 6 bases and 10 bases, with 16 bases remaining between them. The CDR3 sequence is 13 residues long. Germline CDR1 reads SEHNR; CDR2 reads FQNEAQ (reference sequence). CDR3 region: CASRAGLLEEQFF. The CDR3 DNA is TGTGCCAGCAGGGCGGGACTCCTCGAGGAGCAGTTCTTC.

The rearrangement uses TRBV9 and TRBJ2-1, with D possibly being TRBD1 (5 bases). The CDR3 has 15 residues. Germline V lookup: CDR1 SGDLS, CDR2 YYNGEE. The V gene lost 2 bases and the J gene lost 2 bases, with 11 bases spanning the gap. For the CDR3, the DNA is TGTGCCAGCAGCGTTACTCTCAGGGCCTACAATGAGCAGTTCTTC. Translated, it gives CASSVTLRAYNEQFF.

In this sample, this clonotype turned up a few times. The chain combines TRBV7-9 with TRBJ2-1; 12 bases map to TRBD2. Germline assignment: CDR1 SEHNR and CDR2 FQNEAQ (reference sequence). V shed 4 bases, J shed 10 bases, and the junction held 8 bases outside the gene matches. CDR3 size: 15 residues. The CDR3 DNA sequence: TGTGCCAGCAGCTACCTAGCGGGAGGGCCTCGGGAGCAGTTCTTC. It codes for CASSYLAGGPREQFF.

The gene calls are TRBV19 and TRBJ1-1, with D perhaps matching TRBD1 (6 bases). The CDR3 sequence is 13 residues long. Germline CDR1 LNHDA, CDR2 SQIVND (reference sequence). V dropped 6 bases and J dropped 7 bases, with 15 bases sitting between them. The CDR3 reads CASRDRNHLEAFF. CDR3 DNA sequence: TGTGCCAGTAGGGACAGAAACCACCTTGAAGCTTTCTTT.

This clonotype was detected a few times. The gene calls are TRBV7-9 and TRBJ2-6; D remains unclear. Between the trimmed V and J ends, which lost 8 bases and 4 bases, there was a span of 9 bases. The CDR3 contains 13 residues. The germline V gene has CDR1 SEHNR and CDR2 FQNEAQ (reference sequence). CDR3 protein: CASLPGGANVLTF. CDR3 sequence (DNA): TGTGCCAGCTTACCTGGAGGGGCCAACGTCCTGACTTTC.

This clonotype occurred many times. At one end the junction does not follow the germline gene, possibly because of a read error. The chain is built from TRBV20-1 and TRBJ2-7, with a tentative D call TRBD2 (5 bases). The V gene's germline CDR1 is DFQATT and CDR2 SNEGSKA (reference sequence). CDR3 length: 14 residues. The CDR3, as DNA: TGCAGTGCAAGAGGCTCGCTAGCCTCCTACGAGCAGTACTTC. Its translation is CSARGSLASYEQYF.

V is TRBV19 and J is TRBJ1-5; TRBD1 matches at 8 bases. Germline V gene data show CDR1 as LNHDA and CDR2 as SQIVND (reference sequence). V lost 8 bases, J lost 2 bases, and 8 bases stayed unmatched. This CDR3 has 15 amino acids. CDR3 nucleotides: TGTGCCAGTTATGGACAGGGCCCTCGCAATCAGCCCCAGCATTTT. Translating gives CASYGQGPRNQPQHF.

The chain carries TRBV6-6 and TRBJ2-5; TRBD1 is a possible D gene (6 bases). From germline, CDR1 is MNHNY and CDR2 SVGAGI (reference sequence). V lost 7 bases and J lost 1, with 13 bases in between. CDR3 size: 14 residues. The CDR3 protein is CASNRQATQETQYF. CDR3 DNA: TGTGCCAGCAACCGACAGGCGACCCAAGAGACCCAGTACTTC.

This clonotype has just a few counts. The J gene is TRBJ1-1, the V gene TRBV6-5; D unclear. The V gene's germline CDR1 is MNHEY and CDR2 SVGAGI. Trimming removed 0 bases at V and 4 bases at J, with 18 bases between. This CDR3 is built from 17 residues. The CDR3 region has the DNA TGTGCCAGCAGTTACTCGTCTAGTATGGGTTTTGGCACTGAAGCTTTCTTT. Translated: CASSYSSSMGFGTEAFF.

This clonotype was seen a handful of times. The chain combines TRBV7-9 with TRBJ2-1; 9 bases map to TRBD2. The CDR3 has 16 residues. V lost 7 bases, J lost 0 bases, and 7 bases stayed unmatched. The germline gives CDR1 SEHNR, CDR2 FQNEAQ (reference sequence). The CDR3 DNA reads TGTGCCAGCAACGCGTATAGCGGGAGCTCCTACAATGAGCAGTTCTTC. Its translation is CASNAYSGSSYNEQFF.

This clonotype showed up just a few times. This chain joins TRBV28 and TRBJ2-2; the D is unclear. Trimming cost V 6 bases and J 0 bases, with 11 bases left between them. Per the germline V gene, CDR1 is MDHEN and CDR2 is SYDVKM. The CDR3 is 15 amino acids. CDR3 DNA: TGTGCCAGCAGCCCCGTCGGTCCGAACACCGGGGAGCTGTTTTTT. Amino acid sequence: CASSPVGPNTGELFF.

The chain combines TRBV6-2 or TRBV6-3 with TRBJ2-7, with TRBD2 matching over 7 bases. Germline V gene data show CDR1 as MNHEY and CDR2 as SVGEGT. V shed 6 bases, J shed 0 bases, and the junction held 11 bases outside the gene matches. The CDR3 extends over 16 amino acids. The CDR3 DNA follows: TGTGCCAGCAGGAGCCAGCGGGACCGGAGCTCCTACGAGCAGTACTTC. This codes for CASRSQRDRSSYEQYF.

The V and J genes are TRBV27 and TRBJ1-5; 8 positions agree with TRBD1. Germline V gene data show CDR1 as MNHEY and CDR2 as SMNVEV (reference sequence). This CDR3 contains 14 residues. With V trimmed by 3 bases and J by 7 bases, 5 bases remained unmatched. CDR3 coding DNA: TGTGCCAGCAGTTTCAACAGGGGGAGCCAGCCCCAGCATTTT. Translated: CASSFNRGSQPQHF.

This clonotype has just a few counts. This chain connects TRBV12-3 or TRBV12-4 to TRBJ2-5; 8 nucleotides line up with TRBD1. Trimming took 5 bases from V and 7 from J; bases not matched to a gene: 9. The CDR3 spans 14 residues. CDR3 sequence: CASSGRGLWVTQYF. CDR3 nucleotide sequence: TGTGCCAGCAGTGGCAGGGGGCTCTGGGTGACCCAGTACTTC.

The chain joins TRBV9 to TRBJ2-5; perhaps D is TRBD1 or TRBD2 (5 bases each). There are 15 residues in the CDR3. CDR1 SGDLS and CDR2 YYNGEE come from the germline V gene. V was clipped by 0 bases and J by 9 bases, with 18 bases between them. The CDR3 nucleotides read TGTGCCAGCAGCGTAGTCTTCCGCATAGGGGAGCCCCAGTACTTC. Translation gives CASSVVFRIGEPQYF.

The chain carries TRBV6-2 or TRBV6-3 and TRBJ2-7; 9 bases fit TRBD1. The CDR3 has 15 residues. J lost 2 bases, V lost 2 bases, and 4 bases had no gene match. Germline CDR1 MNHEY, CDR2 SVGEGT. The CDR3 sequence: CASSYGTGFPYEQYF. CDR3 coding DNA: TGTGCCAGCAGTTACGGGACAGGGTTCCCCTACGAGCAGTACTTC.

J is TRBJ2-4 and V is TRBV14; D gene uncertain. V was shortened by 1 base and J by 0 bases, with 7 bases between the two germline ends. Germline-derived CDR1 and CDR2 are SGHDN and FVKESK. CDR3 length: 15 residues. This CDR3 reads CASSQGALAKNIQYF. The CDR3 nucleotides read TGTGCCAGCAGCCAAGGAGCTTTAGCCAAAAACATTCAGTACTTC.

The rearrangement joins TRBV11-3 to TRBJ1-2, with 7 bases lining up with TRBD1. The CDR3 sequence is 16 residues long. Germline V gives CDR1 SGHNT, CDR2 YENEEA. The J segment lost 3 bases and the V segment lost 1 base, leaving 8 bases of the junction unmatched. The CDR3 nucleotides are TGTGCCAGCAGCTTAGCCCCCCTTACAGGGGACTATGGCTACACCTTC. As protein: CASSLAPLTGDYGYTF.

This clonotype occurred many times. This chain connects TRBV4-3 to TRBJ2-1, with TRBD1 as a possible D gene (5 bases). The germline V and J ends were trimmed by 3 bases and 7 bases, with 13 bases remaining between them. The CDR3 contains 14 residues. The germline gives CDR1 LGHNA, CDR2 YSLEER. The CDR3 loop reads CASSHGRERNEQFF. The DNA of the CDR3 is TGCGCCAGCAGCCATGGCAGGGAAAGGAATGAGCAGTTCTTC.

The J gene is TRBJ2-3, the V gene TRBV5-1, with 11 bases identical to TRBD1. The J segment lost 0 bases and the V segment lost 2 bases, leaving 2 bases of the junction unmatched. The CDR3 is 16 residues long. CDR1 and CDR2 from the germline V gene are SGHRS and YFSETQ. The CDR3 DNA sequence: TGCGCCAGCAGCTTAGGACAGGGGGCTAGCACAGATACGCAGTATTTT. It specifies CASSLGQGASTDTQYF.

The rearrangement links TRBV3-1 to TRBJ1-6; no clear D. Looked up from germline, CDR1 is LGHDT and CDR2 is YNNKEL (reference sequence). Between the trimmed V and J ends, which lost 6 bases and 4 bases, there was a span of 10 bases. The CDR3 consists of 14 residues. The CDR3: CASRKDQYNSPLHF. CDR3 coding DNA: TGTGCCAGCAGAAAAGACCAATATAATTCACCCCTCCACTTT.

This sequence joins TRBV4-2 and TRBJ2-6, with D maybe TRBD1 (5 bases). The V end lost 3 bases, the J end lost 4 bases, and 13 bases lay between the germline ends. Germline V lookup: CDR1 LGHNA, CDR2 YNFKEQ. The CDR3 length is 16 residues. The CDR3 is CASSHQGAIGANVLTF. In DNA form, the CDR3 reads TGTGCCAGCAGCCATCAAGGGGCCATCGGGGCCAACGTCCTGACTTTC.

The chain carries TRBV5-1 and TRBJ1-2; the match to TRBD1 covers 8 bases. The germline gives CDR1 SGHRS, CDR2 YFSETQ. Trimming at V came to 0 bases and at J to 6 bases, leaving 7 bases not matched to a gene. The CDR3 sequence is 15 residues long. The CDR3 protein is CASSLEGRGRDGYTF. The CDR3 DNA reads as TGCGCCAGCAGCTTGGAGGGCAGGGGGCGGGATGGCTACACCTTC.

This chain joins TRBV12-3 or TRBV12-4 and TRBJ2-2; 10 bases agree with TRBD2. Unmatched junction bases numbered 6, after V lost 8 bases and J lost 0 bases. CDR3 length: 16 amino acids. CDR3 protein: CASLIGLAANTGELFF. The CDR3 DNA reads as TGTGCCAGCCTGATTGGACTAGCGGCGAACACCGGGGAGCTGTTTTTT.

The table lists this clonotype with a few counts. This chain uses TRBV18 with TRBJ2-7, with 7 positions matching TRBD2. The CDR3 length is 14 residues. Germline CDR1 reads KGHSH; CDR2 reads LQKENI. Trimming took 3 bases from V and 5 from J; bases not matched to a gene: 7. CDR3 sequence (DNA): TGTGCCAGCTCACCCCTAGCGGCCGGCAACGAGCAGTACTTC. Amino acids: CASSPLAAGNEQYF.

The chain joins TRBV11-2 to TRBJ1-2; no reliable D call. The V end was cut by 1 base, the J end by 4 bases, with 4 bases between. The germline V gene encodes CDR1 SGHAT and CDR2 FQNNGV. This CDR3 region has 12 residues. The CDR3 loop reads CASSLVSYGYTF. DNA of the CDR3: TGTGCCAGCAGCTTAGTTTCCTATGGCTACACCTTC. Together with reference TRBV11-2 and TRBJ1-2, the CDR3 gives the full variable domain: EAGVAQSPRYKIIEKRQSVAFWCNPISGHATLYWYQQILGQGPKLLIQFQNNGVVDDSQLPKDRFSAERLKGVDSTLKIQPAKLEDSAVYLCASSLVSYGYTFGSGTRLTVV.

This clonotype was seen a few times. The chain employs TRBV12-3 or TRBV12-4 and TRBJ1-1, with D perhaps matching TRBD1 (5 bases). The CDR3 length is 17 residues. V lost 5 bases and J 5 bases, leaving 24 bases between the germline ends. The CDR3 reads CASSPFGVGALRTEAFF. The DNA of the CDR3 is TGTGCCAGCAGTCCCTTTGGGGTAGGGGCTTTACGGACTGAAGCTTTCTTT.

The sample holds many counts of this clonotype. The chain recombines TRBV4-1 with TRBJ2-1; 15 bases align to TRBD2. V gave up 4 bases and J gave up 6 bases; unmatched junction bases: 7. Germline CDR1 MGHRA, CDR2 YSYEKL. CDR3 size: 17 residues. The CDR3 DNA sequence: TGCGCCAGCAGCCGCGGACTAGCGGGGGGGACGGGCAATGAGCAGTTCTTC. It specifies CASSRGLAGGTGNEQFF.

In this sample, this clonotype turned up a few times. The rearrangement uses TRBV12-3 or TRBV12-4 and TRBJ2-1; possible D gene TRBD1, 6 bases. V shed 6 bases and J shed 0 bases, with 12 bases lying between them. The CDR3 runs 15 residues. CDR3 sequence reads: CASRPQGSSYNEQFF. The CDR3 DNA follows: TGTGCCAGCAGGCCGCAGGGGAGCTCCTACAATGAGCAGTTCTTC.

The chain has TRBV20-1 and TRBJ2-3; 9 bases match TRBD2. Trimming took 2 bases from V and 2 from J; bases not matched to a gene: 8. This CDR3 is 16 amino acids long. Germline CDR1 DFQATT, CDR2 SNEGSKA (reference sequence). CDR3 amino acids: CSARKAGLAYTDTQYF. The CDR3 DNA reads TGCAGTGCTAGAAAGGCGGGACTAGCTTACACAGATACGCAGTATTTT.